This record covers a single T cell receptor beta chain. No antigen is known for it. Trimming took off 3 bases at V and 8 bases at J, with 14 bases between the two ends. This CDR3 is 14 amino acids long. In germline, CDR1 is KGHSH, CDR2 LQKENI. This record comes from a study of cytomegalovirus exposure and HLA in healthy donors. Study-level findings and limits: A later examination showed that TCR association rates differed by HLA locus, with DRB1 most and HLA-C fewest. Later analysis reportedly placed an Asian-associated ancestry cluster below the roughly 680-donor mean in N-insertions. There were 150 to 200 TCR beta chains listed as cytomegalovirus-associated. In a later analysis, CMV-associated beta chains were mostly HLA-associated, it appeared.

The PCR made use of 60 Vbeta and 13 Jbeta primers. Clones were sequenced by immunoSEQ multiplex PCR, and TCRdb holds only the in-frame ones, with some missing. This sample has some 110,000 clones, with over 60% found just once. The V call is TRBV18, the J call TRBJ1-3; D perhaps matches TRBD1 (5 bases). The TCR sequence derives from a man younger than 45 in good health and CMV-seropositive. The specimen sequenced was PBMCs. This CDR3 reads CASSPERGTYTIYF. The CDR3 nucleotides are TGTGCCAGCTCACCTGAACGGGGGACGTACACCATATATTTT. The variable domain in full, completed from reference TRBV18 and TRBJ1-3, reads NAGVMQNPRHLVRRRGQEARLRCSPMKGHSHVYWYRQLPEEGLKFMVYLQKENIIDESGMPKERFSAEFPKEGPSILRIQQVVRGDSAAYFCASSPERGTYTIYFGEGSWLTVV.